These T cell receptor beta chains were read from a single sample in a study of shared clonotypes between healthy human individuals. The method was immunoSEQ multiplex PCR; TCRdb's version includes in-frame clones alone and lacks a portion of them. Of millions of clones in the sample, about 92% were seen once. Sequencing was carried out using naive CD4+ T cells sorted from blood. The origin of the receptors is a man aged 18 to 29 in good health. Both conserved end residues are part of each CDR3. The D gene is left open where the match is weak. The size of a clone is reported for some rows only, either as once, few or many, or as a class for expanded clones.

abundance	j_gene	d_gene	v_gene	CDR3nt	CDR3aa
.	TRBJ2-7	.	TRBV21-1	TGTGCCAGCAGCATCCGGGACAGAAGCCCCTACGAGCAGTACTTC	CASSIRDRSPYEQYF
.	TRBJ2-3	TRBD1	TRBV5-1	TGCGCCAGCAGCGCGGCTCCGGACAGGGGCACAGATACGCAGTATTTT	CASSAAPDRGTDTQYF
.	TRBJ2-1	.	TRBV4-2	TGTGCCAGCAGCCAAGAGGAGGCCAAGGGGTACAATGAGCAGTTCTTC	CASSQEEAKGYNEQFF
.	TRBJ2-6	.	TRBV29-1	TGCAGCGTGAAGTACTCTGGGGCCAACGTCCTGACTTTC	CSVKYSGANVLTF
.	TRBJ2-7	.	TRBV19	TGTGCCAGTAAGACGGGTGCGGCCACCTACGAGCAGTACTTC	CASKTGAATYEQYF
.	TRBJ1-6	TRBD1	TRBV7-9	TGTGCCAGCAGCAGGGGGACAGGGGGCAATTCACCCCTCCACTTT	CASSRGTGGNSPLHF
.	TRBJ2-4	TRBD1	TRBV4-1	TGCGCCAGCAGCCAGCGGACAGGGGAGGCCAAAAACATTCAGTACTTC	CASSQRTGEAKNIQYF
once	TRBJ2-7	.	TRBV5-1	TGCGCCAGCAGCTTCCCCGCAGACGAGCAGTACTTC	CASSFPADEQYF
.	TRBJ2-3	.	TRBV5-6	TGTGCCAGCAGCCTAGGGACCTTTACGCAGTATTTT	CASSLGTFTQYF
.	TRBJ2-3	.	TRBV5-4	TGTGCCAGCAGCTCCTTCTCAGATACGCAGTATTTT	CASSSFSDTQYF
once	TRBJ1-2	.	TRBV29-1	TGCAGCGTTGGTGAAGGCTCTTATGGCTACACCTTC	CSVGEGSYGYTF
.	TRBJ2-1	TRBD1	TRBV27	TGTGCCAGCAGTATCCCGACAGGGACCCAGTTCTTC	CASSIPTGTQFF
.	TRBJ1-2	TRBD1	TRBV7-8	TGTGCCAGCAGCTTAGTCGGACAGGGGTACGGCTACACCTTC	CASSLVGQGYGYTF
.	TRBJ2-7	TRBD1	TRBV10-3	TGTGCCATCAGAAAGGACAGGAGCTCCTACGAGCAGTACTTC	CAIRKDRSSYEQYF
.	TRBJ2-7	TRBD2	TRBV6-1	TGTGCCAGCAGTGAAGCAGCGGGGCTCCCCTACGAGCAGTACTTC	CASSEAAGLPYEQYF
.	TRBJ2-1	TRBD2	TRBV7-9	TGTGCCAGCAGCCTTATCGGACTAGCGGGAGGCTATGAGCAGTTCTTC	CASSLIGLAGGYEQFF
.	TRBJ2-1	.	TRBV10-3	TGTGCCATCAGTGACTCGGGAAGCCACAATGAGCAGTTCTTC	CAISDSGSHNEQFF
.	TRBJ2-3	TRBD2	TRBV9	TGTGCCAGCAGCGTATCAGTGGGGACTAGCACCGATACGCAGTATTTT	CASSVSVGTSTDTQYF
.	TRBJ1-2	.	TRBV27	TGTGCCAGCAGGGCGGGGGGGCACTATGGCTACACCTTC	CASRAGGHYGYTF
.	TRBJ2-3	TRBD1	TRBV5-6	TGTGCCAGCAGCCCTGGGACAGGGGGCTGGGCAGATACGCAGTATTTT	CASSPGTGGWADTQYF
.	TRBJ2-3	TRBD2	TRBV6-5	TGTGCCAGCAGTTGGGGGGGTAGCGGAACCACAGATACGCAGTATTTT	CASSWGGSGTTDTQYF
.	TRBJ2-1	TRBD2	TRBV10-3	TGTGCCATCAGTGAGTCGAACCCCCTAGCGGGGGGGTTACGGAGGAATGAGCAGTTCTTC	CAISESNPLAGGLRRNEQFF
once	TRBJ2-3	.	TRBV30	TGTGCCTGGAGTGCCGGCACTAGCACAGATACGCAGTATTTT	CAWSAGTSTDTQYF
once	TRBJ2-7	.	TRBV5-6	TGTGCCAGCAGCCAACGGGACCGGGGGTTGTCATACGAGCAGTACTTC	CASSQRDRGLSYEQYF
.	TRBJ2-7	TRBD2	TRBV5-4	TGTGCCAGCAGCTTGACTCGGGAGGGCCGGACCCAGCAGTACTTC	CASSLTREGRTQQYF
once	TRBJ1-2	TRBD1	TRBV7-9	TGTGCCAGCAGCTCGAGTGGGACAGCCGGGCTCTTTGGCTACACCTTC	CASSSSGTAGLFGYTF
.	TRBJ1-4	TRBD1	TRBV10-3	TGTGCCACCCGGGACAGGGATGAAAAACTGTTTTTT	CATRDRDEKLFF
.	TRBJ1-2	.	TRBV28	TGTGCCAGCAGTTTGCCCTCGGGGATGTGGTCTGGCTACACCTTC	CASSLPSGMWSGYTF
.	TRBJ1-3	.	TRBV7-9	TGTGCCAGCAGCTTAGCAGCCCGTGGAGGGTCTGGAAACACCATATATTTT	CASSLAARGGSGNTIYF
.	TRBJ1-1	TRBD1	TRBV5-5	TGTGCCAGCAGCTTGGAAGGACAGGCCCCAGGGGCTTTCTTT	CASSLEGQAPGAFF
.	TRBJ2-2	TRBD2	TRBV19	TGTGCCAGTAGTATAGTGAGTGGGAGGGCCCTGAACACCGGGGAGCTGTTTTTT	CASSIVSGRALNTGELFF
.	TRBJ2-3	TRBD2	TRBV5-1	TGCGCCAGCAGACACAAGCGGGGGAGGACAGATACGCAGTATTTT	CASRHKRGRTDTQYF
.	TRBJ2-3	.	TRBV21-1	TGTGCCAGCAGCAAAGTTCCTACGGGTGTCACAGATACGCAGTATTTT	CASSKVPTGVTDTQYF
.	TRBJ1-5	TRBD1	TRBV7-8	TGTGCCAGCAGCTCCGGGGACAGGGGCCCGAGCAATCAGCCCCAGCATTTT	CASSSGDRGPSNQPQHF
once	TRBJ1-2	.	TRBV18	TGTGCCAGCTCAACAGGGAACCTCTATGGCTACACCTTC	CASSTGNLYGYTF
.	TRBJ2-7	TRBD1	TRBV2	TGTGCCAGCAGTTTCGGACAGGACTACGAGCAGTACTTC	CASSFGQDYEQYF
.	TRBJ2-7	TRBD1	TRBV28	TGTGCCAGCAGGCCACACAGGGGCACGTACTTC	CASRPHRGTYF
.	TRBJ1-2	TRBD1	TRBV11-2	TGTGCCAGCAGCGTACCGGGACAGACTACCATCCTGGGCTATGGCTACACCTTC	CASSVPGQTTILGYGYTF
.	TRBJ2-2	.	TRBV25-1	TGTGCCAGCAGTGAATCGGTTTGGGGGAGGCCGAACACCGGGGAGCTGTTTTTT	CASSESVWGRPNTGELFF
.	TRBJ1-1	.	TRBV27	TGTGCCAGCAGCGGGGGACGGGAGAACACTGAAGCTTTCTTT	CASSGGRENTEAFF
.	TRBJ1-5	.	TRBV7-8	TGTGCCAGCAGCTCCCTAGAGGGCGGGGTGGCCAATCAGCCCCAGCATTTT	CASSSLEGGVANQPQHF
.	TRBJ2-3	TRBD1	TRBV11-3	TGTGCCAGCAGCTTTGGACAGGGCACAGATACGCAGTATTTT	CASSFGQGTDTQYF
.	TRBJ2-5	.	TRBV25-1	TGTGCCAGCAGTGAATATCTTGGCGTGCAAGAGACCCAGTACTTC	CASSEYLGVQETQYF
.	TRBJ2-7	.	TRBV6-5	TGTGCCAGCAGTTACTCTCTGAGTCGGGGCTACGAGCAGTACTTC	CASSYSLSRGYEQYF
.	TRBJ2-1	TRBD2	TRBV5-5	TGTGCCAGCAGCTTGGCCGCGGGAGTGAGCTCCTACAATGAGCAGTTCTTC	CASSLAAGVSSYNEQFF
.	TRBJ1-2	TRBD1	TRBV2	TGTGCCAGCAGGAGGTACTGGACAGGGGAATATGGCTACACCTTC	CASRRYWTGEYGYTF
.	TRBJ2-2	.	TRBV19	TGTGCCAGTATCAAAGGGGACGCCACCACCGGGGAGCTGTTTTTT	CASIKGDATTGELFF